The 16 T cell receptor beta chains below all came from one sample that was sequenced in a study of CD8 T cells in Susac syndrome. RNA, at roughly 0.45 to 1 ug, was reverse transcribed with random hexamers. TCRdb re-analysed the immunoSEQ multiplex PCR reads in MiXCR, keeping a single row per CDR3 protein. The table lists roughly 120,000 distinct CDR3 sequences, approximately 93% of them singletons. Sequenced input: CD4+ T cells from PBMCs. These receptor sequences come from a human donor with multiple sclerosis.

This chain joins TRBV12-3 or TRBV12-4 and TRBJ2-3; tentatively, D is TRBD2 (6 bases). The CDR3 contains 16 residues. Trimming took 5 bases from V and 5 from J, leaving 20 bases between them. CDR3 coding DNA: TGTGCCAGCAGTCTGCGGAGGGACGTAGGCCAAGATACGCAGTATTTT. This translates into CASSLRRDVGQDTQYF.

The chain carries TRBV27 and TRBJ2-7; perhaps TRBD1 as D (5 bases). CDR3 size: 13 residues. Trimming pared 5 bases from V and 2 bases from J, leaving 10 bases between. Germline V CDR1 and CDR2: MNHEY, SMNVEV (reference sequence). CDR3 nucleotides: TGTGCCAGCAGTACCTGGGGCACCTACGAGCAGTACTTC. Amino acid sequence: CASSTWGTYEQYF.

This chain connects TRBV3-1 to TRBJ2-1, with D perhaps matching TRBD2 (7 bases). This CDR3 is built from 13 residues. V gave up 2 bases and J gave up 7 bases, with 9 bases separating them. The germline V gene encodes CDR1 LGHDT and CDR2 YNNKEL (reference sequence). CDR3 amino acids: CASSQRGGNEQFF. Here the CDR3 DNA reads TGTGCCAGCAGCCAAAGGGGGGGGAATGAGCAGTTCTTC.

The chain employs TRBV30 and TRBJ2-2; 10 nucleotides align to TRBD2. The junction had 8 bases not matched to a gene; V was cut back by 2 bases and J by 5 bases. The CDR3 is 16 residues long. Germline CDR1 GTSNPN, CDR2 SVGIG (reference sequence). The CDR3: CAWSLTAGGPTGELFF. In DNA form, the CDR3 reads TGTGCCTGGAGTCTGACAGCGGGGGGGCCGACCGGGGAGCTGTTTTTT.

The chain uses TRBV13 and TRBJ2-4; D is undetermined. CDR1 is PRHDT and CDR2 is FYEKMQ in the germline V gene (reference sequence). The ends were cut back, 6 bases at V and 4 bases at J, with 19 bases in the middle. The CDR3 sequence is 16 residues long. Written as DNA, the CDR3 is TGTGCCAGCAGGACAAGGTCGGGTACAAGGAAAAACATTCAGTACTTC. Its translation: CASRTRSGTRKNIQYF.

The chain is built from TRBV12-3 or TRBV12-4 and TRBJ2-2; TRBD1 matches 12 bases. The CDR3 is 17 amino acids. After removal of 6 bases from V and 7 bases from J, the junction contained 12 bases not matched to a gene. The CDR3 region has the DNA TGTGCCAGCAGAGTCGGGACAGGGGGCCCGGATCGCGGGGAGCTGTTTTTT. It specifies CASRVGTGGPDRGELFF.

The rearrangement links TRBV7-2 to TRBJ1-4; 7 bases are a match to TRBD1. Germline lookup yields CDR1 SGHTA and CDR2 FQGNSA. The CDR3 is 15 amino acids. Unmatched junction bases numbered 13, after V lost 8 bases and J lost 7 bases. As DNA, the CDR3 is TGTGCCAGCCATTTAAGAGCAGGGGGAAGTGAAAAACTGTTTTTT. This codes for CASHLRAGGSEKLFF. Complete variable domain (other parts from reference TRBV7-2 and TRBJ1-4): GAGVSQSPSNKVTEKGKDVELRCDPISGHTALYWYRQSLGQGLEFLIYFQGNSAPDKSGLPSDRFSAERTGGSVSTLTIQRTQQEDSAVYLCASHLRAGGSEKLFFGSGTQLSVL.

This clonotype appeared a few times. The CDR3: CASSRDRGLYEQYF. The CDR3 DNA reads as TGTGCCAGCAGCCGGGACAGGGGGCTCTACGAGCAGTACTTC. V gene TRBV6-5 combines with J gene TRBJ2-7; 12 nucleotides match TRBD1. The CDR3 runs to 14 residues. V was pared by 6 bases and J by 3 bases, with 3 bases of the junction left unmatched. CDR1 is MNHEY, CDR2 SVGAGI, per germline.

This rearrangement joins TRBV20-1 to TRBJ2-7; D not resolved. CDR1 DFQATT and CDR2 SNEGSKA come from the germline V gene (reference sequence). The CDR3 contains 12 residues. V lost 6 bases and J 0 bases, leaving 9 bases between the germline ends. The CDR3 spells CSARRGSYEQYF. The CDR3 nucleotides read TGCAGTGCCCGACGAGGCTCCTACGAGCAGTACTTC.

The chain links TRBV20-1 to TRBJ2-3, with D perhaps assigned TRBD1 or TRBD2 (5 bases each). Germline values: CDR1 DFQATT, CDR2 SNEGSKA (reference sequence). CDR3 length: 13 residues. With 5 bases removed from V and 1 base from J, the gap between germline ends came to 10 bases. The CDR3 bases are TGCAGTGCTGGGGGACCGGGCACAGATACGCAGTATTTT. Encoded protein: CSAGGPGTDTQYF.

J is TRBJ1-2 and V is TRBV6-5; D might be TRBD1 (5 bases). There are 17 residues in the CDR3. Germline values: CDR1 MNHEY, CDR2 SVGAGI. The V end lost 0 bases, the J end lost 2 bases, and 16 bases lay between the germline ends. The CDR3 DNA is TGTGCCAGCAGTTACTCTGTAGGGGTCCTACGGAACTATGGCTACACCTTC. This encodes CASSYSVGVLRNYGYTF.

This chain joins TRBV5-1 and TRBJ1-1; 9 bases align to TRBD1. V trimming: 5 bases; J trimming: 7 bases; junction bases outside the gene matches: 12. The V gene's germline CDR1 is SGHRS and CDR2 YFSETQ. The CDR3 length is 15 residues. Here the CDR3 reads CASRGTGGGGFEAFF. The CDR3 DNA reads TGCGCCAGCAGGGGTACAGGGGGCGGGGGATTTGAAGCTTTCTTT.

DNA for the CDR3: TGTGCCAGCACGGGTCGGACGGACAACACAGATACGCAGTATTTT. This encodes CASTGRTDNTDTQYF. The chain links TRBV6-5 to TRBJ2-3, with D perhaps TRBD1 (5 bases). V was cut by 7 bases and J by 2 bases, with 16 bases left in between. This CDR3 has 15 amino acids. Germline values: CDR1 MNHEY, CDR2 SVGAGI.

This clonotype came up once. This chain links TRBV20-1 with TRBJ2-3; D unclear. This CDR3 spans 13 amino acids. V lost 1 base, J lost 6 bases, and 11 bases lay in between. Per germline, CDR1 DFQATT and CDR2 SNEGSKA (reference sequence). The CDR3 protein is CSARGPGVDTQYF. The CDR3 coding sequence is TGCAGTGCTAGAGGTCCAGGAGTGGATACGCAGTATTTT.

The CDR3 bases are TGTGCCAGCATGGCACAGGGGGCGAACACCGGGGAGCTGTTTTTT. Its protein product is CASMAQGANTGELFF. V is TRBV6-4 and J is TRBJ2-2, with TRBD1 matching over 8 bases. The germline V gene encodes CDR1 MRHNA and CDR2 SNTAGT. The V gene end was trimmed by 7 bases and the J gene end by 0 bases; junction bases not matched to a gene: 4. CDR3 length: 15 amino acids.

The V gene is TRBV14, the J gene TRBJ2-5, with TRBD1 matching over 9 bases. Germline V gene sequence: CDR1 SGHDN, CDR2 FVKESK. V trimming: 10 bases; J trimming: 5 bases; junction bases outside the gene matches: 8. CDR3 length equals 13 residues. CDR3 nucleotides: TGTGCCACAAACAGGGGGCTGGGGGAGACCCAGTACTTC. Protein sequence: CATNRGLGETQYF.